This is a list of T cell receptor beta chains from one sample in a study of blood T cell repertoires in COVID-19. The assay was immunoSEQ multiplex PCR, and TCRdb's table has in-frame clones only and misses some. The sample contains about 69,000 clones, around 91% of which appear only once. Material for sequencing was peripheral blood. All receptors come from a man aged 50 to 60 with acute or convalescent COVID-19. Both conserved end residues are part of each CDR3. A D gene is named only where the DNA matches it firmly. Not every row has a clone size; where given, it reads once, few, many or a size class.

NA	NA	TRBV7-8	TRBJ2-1	TGTGCCAGCAGCCCCTTGACTAAAAATGAGCAGTTCTTC	CASSPLTKNEQFF
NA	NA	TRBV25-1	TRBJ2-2	TGTGCCAGCAAAGAGCTGAACACCGGGGAGCTGTTTTTT	CASKELNTGELFF
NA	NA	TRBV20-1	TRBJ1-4	TGCAGTGCTAGTCAAATCGGGGTGGAACTGTTTTTT	CSASQIGVELFF
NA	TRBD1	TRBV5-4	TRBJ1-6	TGTGCCAGCAGGAAGGACAGGGGGCTTGTTTCACCCCTCCACTTT	CASRKDRGLVSPLHF
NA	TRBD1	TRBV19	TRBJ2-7	TGTGCCAGTAGCTCGGGGACAGACTACGAGCAGTACTTC	CASSSGTDYEQYF
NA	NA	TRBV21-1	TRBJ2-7	TGTGCCAGCAGCAAAACTAGCGGGAAGTCCTACGAGCAGTACTTC	CASSKTSGKSYEQYF
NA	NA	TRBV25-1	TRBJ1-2	TGTGCCAGCAGTGAACAGTCTTATAACTATGGCTACACCTTC	CASSEQSYNYGYTF
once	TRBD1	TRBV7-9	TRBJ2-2	TGTGCCAGCAGCGTCCAGGGGGCGCAAACCGGGGAGCTGTTTTTT	CASSVQGAQTGELFF
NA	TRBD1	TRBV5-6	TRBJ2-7	TGTGCCAGCAGCTTAAAGGGGGCGCTGGATCACGAGCAGTACTTC	CASSLKGALDHEQYF
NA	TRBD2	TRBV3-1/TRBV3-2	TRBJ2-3	TGTGCCAGCACAGCGGGAGTTTACACAGATACGCAGTATTTT	CASTAGVYTDTQYF
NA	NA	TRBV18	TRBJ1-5	TGTGCCAGCTCCCCTACTGCTGGTCGCAATCAGCCCCAGCATTTT	CASSPTAGRNQPQHF
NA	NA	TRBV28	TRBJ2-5	TGTGCCAGCAGTTTAGGCGGGTCCAGGGGGACCCAGTACTTC	CASSLGGSRGTQYF
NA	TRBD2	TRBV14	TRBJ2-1	TGTGCCAGCAGCCAAAGCGGGAGTCCATACAATGAGCAGTTCTTC	CASSQSGSPYNEQFF
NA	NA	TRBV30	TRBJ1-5	TGTGCCTGGACCCGGGGGAATAGCAATCAGCCCCAGCATTTT	CAWTRGNSNQPQHF
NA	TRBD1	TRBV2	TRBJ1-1	TGTGCCAGCAGACCACCCCGGGACAGAAGGACTGAAGCTTTCTTT	CASRPPRDRRTEAFF
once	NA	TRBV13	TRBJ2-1	TGTGCCAGCAGCTCCCGGGGGTTCGATGAGCAGTTCTTC	CASSSRGFDEQFF
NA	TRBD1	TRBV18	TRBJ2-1	TGTGCCAGCTCACCGGACAGGACCTACAATGAGCAGTTCTTC	CASSPDRTYNEQFF
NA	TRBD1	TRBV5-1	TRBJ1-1	TGCGCCAGCAGCTTGGGACAGGGGACCACTGAAGCTTTCTTT	CASSLGQGTTEAFF
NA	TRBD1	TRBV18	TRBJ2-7	TGTGCCAGCTCACCACCGGGACAGTACGAGCAGTACTTC	CASSPPGQYEQYF
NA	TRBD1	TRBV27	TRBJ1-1	TGTGCCAGGGGCTCAGGGGGCACCCTGAGGAACACTGAAGCTTTCTTT	CARGSGGTLRNTEAFF
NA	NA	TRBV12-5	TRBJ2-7	TGTGCTAGTGGTTTGGACGGGTTTAGATACGAGCAGTACTTC	CASGLDGFRYEQYF
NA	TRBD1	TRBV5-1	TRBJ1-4	TGCGCCAGCAGCCTCGGGACAGGGGTCGGTGAAAAACTGTTTTTT	CASSLGTGVGEKLFF
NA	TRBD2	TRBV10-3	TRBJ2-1	TGTGCCATCAGTGAACCGGGACTAGCGGGAGCGACTACCTACAATGAGCAGTTCTTC	CAISEPGLAGATTYNEQFF
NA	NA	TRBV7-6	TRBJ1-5	TGTGCCAGCAGCTTAGCACAGGGTCAGCCCCAGCATTTT	CASSLAQGQPQHF
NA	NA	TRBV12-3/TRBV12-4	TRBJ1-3	TGTGCCAGCGGTTACAGCCCAGGCACCATATATTTT	CASGYSPGTIYF
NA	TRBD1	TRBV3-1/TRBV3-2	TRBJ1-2	TGTGCCAGCAGCGCATCCCAAGGGGGCGCCGGCTACACCTTC	CASSASQGGAGYTF
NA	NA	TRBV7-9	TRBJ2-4	TGTGCCAGCAGCCCCGTCGGGACAATCAAAAACATTCAGTACTTC	CASSPVGTIKNIQYF
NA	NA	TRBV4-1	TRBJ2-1	TGCGCCAGCAGCATGACAGTAAAAGATGAGCAGTTCTTC	CASSMTVKDEQFF
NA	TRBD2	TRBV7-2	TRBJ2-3	TGTGCCAGCAGCTTAGCAGTCTCGGCTAGCGGGAGCACAGATACGCAGTATTTT	CASSLAVSASGSTDTQYF
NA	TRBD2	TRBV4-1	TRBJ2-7	TGCGCCAGCAGCCAAGCCCTGGGACTAGCTAACGAGCAGTACTTC	CASSQALGLANEQYF
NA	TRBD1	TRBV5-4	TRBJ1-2	TGTGCCAGCAGCTTGGAACAGGGGGCTGGTGGCTACACCTTC	CASSLEQGAGGYTF
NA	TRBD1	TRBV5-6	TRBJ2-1	TGTGCCAGCAGCTTTAGACAGGGAACAACATCCTACAATGAGCAGTTCTTC	CASSFRQGTTSYNEQFF
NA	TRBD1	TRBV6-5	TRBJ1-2	TGTGCCAGCAGTTACAACGACAGGGGTTGGGGCTACACCTTC	CASSYNDRGWGYTF
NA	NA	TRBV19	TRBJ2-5	TGTGCCAGTAGTGCAGGGATCGGGACCCAGTACTTC	CASSAGIGTQYF
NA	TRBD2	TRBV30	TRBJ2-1	TGTGCCTGGAGTGTAAGTCTAGCGGGATCGAGGGATGAGCAGTTCTTC	CAWSVSLAGSRDEQFF
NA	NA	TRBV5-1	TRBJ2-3	TGCGCCAGCAGCTCGGGGAAGCCCACAGATACGCAGTATTTT	CASSSGKPTDTQYF
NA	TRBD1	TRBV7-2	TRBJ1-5	TGTGCCAGCAGCCACAGGGGGGCAGGTCAGCCCCAGCATTTT	CASSHRGAGQPQHF